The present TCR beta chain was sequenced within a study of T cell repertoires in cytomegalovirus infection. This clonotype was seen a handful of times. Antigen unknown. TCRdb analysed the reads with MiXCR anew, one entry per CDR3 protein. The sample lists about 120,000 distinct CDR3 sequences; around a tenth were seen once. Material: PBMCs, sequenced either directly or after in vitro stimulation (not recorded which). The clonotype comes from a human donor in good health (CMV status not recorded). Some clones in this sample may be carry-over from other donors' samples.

The CDR3 bases are TGTGCCAGCAGTCCATCTAGCGGGAGGACAGATACGCAGTATTTT. This encodes CASSPSSGRTDTQYF. The chain is built from TRBV6-1 and TRBJ2-3; 11 positions agree with TRBD2. Germline trimming cut 5 bases from V and 3 bases from J; bases unmatched to any gene: 4. The CDR3 has 15 residues. Germline V gene data show CDR1 as MNHNS and CDR2 as SASEGT.